One and the same sample provided the 31 T cell receptor beta chains below, sequenced in a study of molecular identifiers for immune sequencing clone quantification. TCRdb called the PCR reads again in MiXCR, with one record for every CDR3 protein. Among about 510,000 distinct CDR3 sequences, approximately 25% were seen once, and the ten largest hold around 0.78%. The sequenced sample consisted of naive CD8+ T cells from blood, with Jurkat cell RNA spiked in. Subset described: FACS-sorted CD8+CD4-CCR7+CD45RA+ naive T cells. These receptors all come from a human donor in good health. Some libraries in this study had Jurkat cell RNA spiked in.

V usage is TRBV7-9 and J usage is TRBJ2-7; a weak D match, TRBD1 (5 bases). V was trimmed by 1 base and J by 0 bases, leaving 10 bases between them. From germline, CDR1 is SEHNR and CDR2 FQNEAQ (reference sequence). The CDR3 is 15 amino acids. CDR3 sequence: CASSLGTPFSYEQYF. The DNA for the CDR3 is TGTGCCAGCAGCTTAGGGACACCCTTCTCCTACGAGCAGTACTTC.

The table lists this clonotype with a few counts. The chain is built from TRBV4-3 and TRBJ2-1, with 12 bases aligning to TRBD2. The CDR3 length is 17 residues. Germline assignment: CDR1 LGHNA and CDR2 YSLEER. Trimming took 3 bases from V and 4 from J; bases not matched to a gene: 7. CDR3 coding DNA: TGCGCCAGCAGCCAGACTAGCGGGGGACTTCCGTACAATGAGCAGTTCTTC. Translated, it gives CASSQTSGGLPYNEQFF.

The chain uses TRBV29-1 and TRBJ2-3; 7 bases agree with TRBD2. The J segment lost 15 bases and the V segment lost 8 bases, leaving 14 bases of the junction unmatched. Germline CDR1 and CDR2: SQVTM and ANQGSEA. The CDR3 loop spans 11 amino acids. The CDR3 loop reads CSFTSVDTHYF. In nucleotides, the CDR3 is TGCAGCTTCACTAGCGTGGATACTCATTATTTT.

This clonotype has ten or more counts. This chain joins TRBV27 and TRBJ2-5; D is possibly TRBD2 (5 bases). Germline V gene lookup returns CDR1 MNHEY and CDR2 SMNVEV (reference sequence). The CDR3 spans 10 residues. Trimming removed 8 bases at V and 5 bases at J, with 6 bases between. CDR3 loop: CASGEETQYF. CDR3 nucleotide sequence: TGTGCCAGCGGGGAGGAGACCCAGTACTTC.

The chain is built from TRBV30 and TRBJ1-2; possibly TRBD1 for D (6 bases). The CDR3 spans 12 residues. Germline CDR1 and CDR2: GTSNPN and SVGIG (reference sequence). Between the trimmed V and J ends, which lost 5 bases and 2 bases, there was a span of 9 bases. The CDR3 is CAWATGNYGYTF. In DNA form, the CDR3 reads TGTGCCTGGGCCACAGGGAACTATGGCTACACCTTC.

This chain joins TRBV5-4 and TRBJ2-5; no clear D gene. Germline-derived CDR1 and CDR2 are SGHNT and YYREEE (reference sequence). The CDR3 contains 13 residues. The V and J ends lost 4 bases and 4 bases respectively, with 11 bases between them. The CDR3 loop reads CASSLQPGETQYF. The CDR3 coding sequence is TGTGCCAGCAGCCTACAGCCCGGAGAGACCCAGTACTTC.

A remark on this clonotype: Sequence at one end of the junction differs from germline and may be a read error. The chain couples TRBV12-3 or TRBV12-4 to TRBJ2-7, with TRBD1 identical over 9 bases. The CDR3 runs 16 residues. The CDR3 region has the DNA TGTGCCGGCAGTTCCCCCGGGACAGGGCCTTCCTACGAGCAGTACTTC. It translates to CAGSSPGTGPSYEQYF.

This clonotype appeared a single time. A much larger clonotype is one base distant, so this may be a read error. No conserved phenylalanine or tryptophan ends this CDR3, so it is likely a read error. The rearrangement uses TRBV7-3 and TRBJ1-1; D remains ambiguous. This CDR3 spans 12 amino acids. CDR1 is SGHTA and CDR2 is FQGTGA in the germline V gene. Trimming stripped 4 bases from V and 5 bases from J, with 8 bases between. The CDR3 reads CASSYTYTEAFY. DNA for the CDR3: TGTGCCAGCAGCTATACATATACTGAAGCTTTCTAT.

The chain employs TRBV5-6 and TRBJ1-1; TRBD1 is a possible D gene (5 bases). V was pared by 0 bases and J by 5 bases, with 11 bases between. This CDR3 has 14 residues. CDR1 SGHDT and CDR2 YYEEEE come from the germline V gene. The CDR3 sequence is CASSLDWGGTEAFF. The CDR3 nucleotides are TGTGCCAGCAGCTTGGATTGGGGGGGAACTGAAGCTTTCTTT.

This chain links TRBV3-1 with TRBJ2-7; D possibly uses TRBD1 or TRBD2 (7 bases each). This CDR3 has 15 residues. V lost 4 bases, J lost 3 bases, and 16 bases lay in between. The germline CDR1 and CDR2 sequences are LGHDT and YNNKEL (reference sequence). The CDR3 is CASSLRGGLGYEQYF. CDR3 in DNA: TGTGCCAGCAGCCTCAGGGGGGGCTTGGGCTACGAGCAGTACTTC.

The rearrangement uses TRBV5-4 and TRBJ1-5, with TRBD1 matching over 7 bases. V trimming: 0 bases; J trimming: 5 bases; junction bases outside the gene matches: 8. Germline V gene lookup returns CDR1 SGHNT and CDR2 YYREEE (reference sequence). CDR3 length: 16 amino acids. As DNA, the CDR3 is TGTGCCAGCAGCTTGGGGGCTCAGGGGGGAGATCAGCCCCAGCATTTT. Its protein is CASSLGAQGGDQPQHF.

The chain recombines TRBV20-1 with TRBJ2-3; TRBD2 matches at 7 bases. Losses at the gene ends were 2 bases for V and 2 bases for J; bases not matched to a gene: 10. From germline, CDR1 is DFQATT and CDR2 SNEGSKA (reference sequence). This CDR3 contains 16 residues. As DNA, the CDR3 is TGCAGTGCTAGAACCGACGGAGCGGGGTCCACAGATACGCAGTATTTT. It specifies CSARTDGAGSTDTQYF.

The chain links TRBV13 to TRBJ2-5, with TRBD2 matching over 7 bases. The CDR3 runs 15 residues. Germline V gene lookup returns CDR1 PRHDT and CDR2 FYEKMQ (reference sequence). Trimming at V came to 3 bases and at J to 5 bases, leaving 9 bases not matched to a gene. In DNA form, the CDR3 reads TGTGCCAGCAGCTTCCTCGGGACTACGTCCGAGACCCAGTACTTC. Translation: CASSFLGTTSETQYF. Variable domain in full (rest from reference TRBV13 and TRBJ2-5): AAGVIQSPRHLIKEKRETATLKCYPIPRHDTVYWYQQGPGQDPQFLISFYEKMQSDKGSIPDRFSAQQFSDYHSELNMSSLELGDSALYFCASSFLGTTSETQYFGPGTRLLVL.

This clonotype showed up just a few times. The genes are TRBV7-2 and TRBJ2-1; D possibly uses TRBD1 or TRBD2 (6 bases each). The CDR3 sequence is 13 residues long. Germline CDR1 is SGHTA and CDR2 is FQGNSA. The germline V and J ends were trimmed by 5 bases and 9 bases, with 14 bases remaining between them. The CDR3 reads CASSTEGGGEQFF. As DNA, the CDR3 is TGTGCCAGCAGCACAGAAGGGGGAGGTGAGCAGTTCTTC.

This clonotype was seen ten or more times. The CDR3 loop is CSAPGLADLYEQYF. The CDR3 bases are TGCAGTGCCCCGGGACTAGCGGATCTCTACGAGCAGTACTTC. V is TRBV20-1 and J is TRBJ2-7; TRBD2 aligns across 11 bases. The V segment lost 6 bases and the J segment 3 bases; nucleotides outside the gene matches: 7. The length of the CDR3 is 14 residues. Germline V gene data show CDR1 as DFQATT and CDR2 as SNEGSKA (reference sequence).

This clonotype has ten or more counts. The chain employs TRBV6-5 and TRBJ2-7, with 9 bases that match TRBD1. With 6 bases clipped from V and 6 bases from J, the junction kept 6 bases outside the gene matches. The CDR3 consists of 13 residues. From germline, CDR1 is MNHEY and CDR2 SVGAGI. This CDR3 is CASSSGTGSEQYF. The CDR3 DNA follows: TGTGCCAGCAGCTCCGGGACAGGGAGCGAGCAGTACTTC.

This clonotype was picked up many times. The J gene is TRBJ2-3, the V gene TRBV5-4, with 10 positions matching TRBD2. The germline V gene has CDR1 SGHNT and CDR2 YYREEE (reference sequence). V lost 4 bases, J lost 10 bases, and 12 bases stayed unmatched. The CDR3 extends over 15 amino acids. The CDR3 region is CASSPPLAGVTAQYF. The CDR3 nucleotides are TGTGCCAGCAGCCCGCCGCTAGCGGGGGTAACGGCGCAGTATTTT.

There are many counts of this clonotype. This rearrangement joins TRBV12-3 or TRBV12-4 to TRBJ2-7, with no clear D. The germline V and J ends were trimmed by 2 bases and 12 bases, with 14 bases remaining between them. This CDR3 has 12 amino acids. Here the CDR3 DNA reads TGTGCCAGCAGTTTAAGCCCCAGCCGCCTGTACTTC. Translating gives CASSLSPSRLYF.

A word on this clonotype: One junction end does not reproduce the germline sequence, and a read error may be involved. The gene calls are TRBV7-8 and TRBJ2-1; D may match TRBD1 or TRBD2 (6 bases each). Germline V gene sequence: CDR1 SGHVS, CDR2 FQNEAQ. The CDR3 covers 19 residues. The CDR3 sequence is CASSFEPTLKGGTYNGQFF. In DNA, the CDR3 is TGTGCCAGCAGCTTCGAGCCCACCCTTAAGGGGGGAACCTACAATGGGCAGTTCTTC. The entire variable domain, with the rest obtained from reference TRBV7-8 and TRBJ2-1, is as follows: GAGVSQSPRYKVAKRGQDVALRCDPISGHVSLFWYQQALGQGPEFLTYFQNEAQLDKSGLPSDRFFAERPEGSVSTLKIQRTQQEDSAVYLCASSFEPTLKGGTYNGQFFGPGTRLTVL.

In the case of this clonotype: One junction end does not reproduce the germline sequence, and a read error may be involved. The V gene is TRBV7-8, the J gene TRBJ2-1; the D gene could be TRBD1 or TRBD2 (5 bases each). The CDR3 is 15 amino acids. CDR1 is SGHVS, CDR2 FQNEAQ, per germline. CDR3 DNA sequence: TGTGCCGGCAGCTTAGGTGGGGGTTCCTACAATGAGCAGTTCTTC. It specifies CAGSLGGGSYNEQFF. Full variable domain (remainder filled in from reference TRBV7-8 and TRBJ2-1): GAGVSQSPRYKVAKRGQDVALRCDPISGHVSLFWYQQALGQGPEFLTYFQNEAQLDKSGLPSDRFFAERPEGSVSTLKIQRTQQEDSAVYLCAGSLGGGSYNEQFFGPGTRLTVL.

This chain joins TRBV7-9 and TRBJ2-7, with D maybe TRBD2 (6 bases). Trimming removed 2 bases at V and 3 bases at J, with 11 bases between. The CDR3 covers 14 residues. Germline-derived CDR1 and CDR2 are SEHNR and FQNEAQ (reference sequence). CDR3 loop: CASSLWDGGYEQYF. The CDR3 DNA reads TGTGCCAGCAGCTTATGGGACGGGGGCTACGAGCAGTACTTC.

In this sample, this clonotype turned up a few times. The V call is TRBV19, the J call TRBJ1-2; tentatively, D is TRBD1 (5 bases). Trimming left V 1 base short and J 8 bases short, with 17 bases between. Germline V CDR1 and CDR2: LNHDA, SQIVND (reference sequence). The CDR3 is 15 residues long. The CDR3 nucleotides are TGTGCCAGTAGTATAGGGACGCGGGACTATCTCGGCTACACCTTC. It codes for CASSIGTRDYLGYTF.

This clonotype was seen at least ten times. CDR3 residues: CASSFGGNTGELFF. CDR3 nucleotides: TGTGCCAGCAGTTTTGGGGGAAACACCGGGGAGCTGTTTTTT. The chain employs TRBV27 and TRBJ2-2; possibly TRBD1 or TRBD2 for D (5 bases each). This CDR3 region has 14 residues. Germline loops: CDR1 MNHEY, CDR2 SMNVEV (reference sequence). Deletions cut 3 bases from V and 2 bases from J, with 7 bases between.

This clonotype has only a few counts. This chain joins TRBV28 and TRBJ2-1; 14 nucleotides line up with TRBD2. J gave up 9 bases and V 4 bases, and 8 bases lay outside the gene matches. The CDR3 covers 16 residues. Germline CDR1 and CDR2: MDHEN and SYDVKM. The CDR3: CASSSLTSGRASEQFF. CDR3 nucleotide sequence: TGTGCCAGCAGTTCCCTGACTAGCGGGAGGGCCTCTGAGCAGTTCTTC.

Regarding this clonotype: This clone may be a read error of a much larger clone one base away. V and J are TRBV4-1 and TRBJ1-1, with a tentative D call TRBD1 (6 bases). V lost 8 bases and J lost 6, with 16 bases in between. The length of the CDR3 is 13 residues. In germline, CDR1 is MGHRA, CDR2 YSYEKL. The CDR3 reads CASGPGDLAEAFF. The CDR3 DNA sequence: TGCGCCAGCGGCCCAGGGGATCTCGCTGAAGCTTTCTTT.

The count of this clonotype is one. The junction differs from germline at one of its ends, possibly a read error. J is TRBJ2-7 and V is TRBV9; 10 nucleotides align to TRBD2. CDR1 is SGDLS and CDR2 is YYNGEE in the germline V gene. The CDR3 extends over 15 amino acids. For the CDR3, the DNA is TGTGCCCGCAGCGAGGGGGGGCTAGCGGGGGACGAGCAGTACTTC. Translation: CARSEGGLAGDEQYF. The full variable domain, completed using reference TRBV9 and TRBJ2-7, is DSGVTQTPKHLITATGQRVTLRCSPRSGDLSVYWYQQSLDQGLQFLIQYYNGEERAKGNILERFSAQQFPDLHSELNLSSLELGDSALYFCARSEGGLAGDEQYFGPGTRLTVT.

The chain has TRBV27 and TRBJ2-7; perhaps TRBD2 as D (6 bases). V was cut by 6 bases and J by 5 bases, with 20 bases left in between. The CDR3 runs 15 residues. Germline CDR1 MNHEY, CDR2 SMNVEV (reference sequence). In nucleotides, the CDR3 is TGTGCCAGCAGCCTTCGGGCGGGAAGAATCAACGAGCAGTACTTC. It specifies CASSLRAGRINEQYF.

V gene TRBV14 combines with J gene TRBJ2-1; tentatively, D is TRBD1 (7 bases). Trimming took off 7 bases at V and 9 bases at J, with 13 bases between the two ends. The CDR3 length is 12 residues. Germline V lookup: CDR1 SGHDN, CDR2 FVKESK. CDR3 bases: TGTGCCAGCATGACAGGGAGGAGTGAGCAGTTCTTC. Its protein is CASMTGRSEQFF. Full variable domain (missing parts from reference TRBV14 and TRBJ2-1): EAGVTQFPSHSVIEKGQTVTLRCDPISGHDNLYWYRRVMGKEIKFLLHFVKESKQDESGMPNNRFLAERTGGTYSTLKVQPAELEDSGVYFCASMTGRSEQFFGPGTRLTVL.

As concerns this clonotype: This may arise from a read error, as a much more abundant clone is one base away. The V and J genes are TRBV7-9 and TRBJ2-3; 11 nucleotides align to TRBD2. Germline V CDR1 and CDR2: SEHNR, FQNEAQ (reference sequence). V was pared by 4 bases and J by 4 bases, with 4 bases of the junction left unmatched. The CDR3 has 15 amino acids. In nucleotides, the CDR3 is TGTGCCAGCAGCTCGGGACTAGCGGTCGCAGATACGCAGTATTTT. As protein: CASSSGLAVADTQYF. Full variable domain (outside the CDR3, taken from reference TRBV7-9 and TRBJ2-3): DTGVSQNPRHKITKRGQNVTFRCDPISEHNRLYWYRQTLGQGPEFLTYFQNEAQLEKSRLLSDRFSAERPKGSFSTLEIQRTEQGDSAMYLCASSSGLAVADTQYFGPGTRLTVL.

In the case of this clonotype: A much larger clonotype is one base distant, so this may be a read error. The J gene is TRBJ1-5, the V gene TRBV4-3, with TRBD1 as a possible D gene (5 bases). The CDR3 contains 15 residues. The germline gives CDR1 LGHNA, CDR2 YSLEER. CDR3 loop: CPSSQDAGRNQPQHF. CDR3 nucleotide sequence: TGCCCCAGCAGCCAAGACGCGGGGCGGAACCAGCCCCAGCATTTT.

The chain recombines TRBV11-2 with TRBJ2-7, with D possibly being TRBD1 (5 bases). This CDR3 region has 15 residues. The germline V gene encodes CDR1 SGHAT and CDR2 FQNNGV. The V gene lost 1 base and the J gene lost 2 bases, with 12 bases spanning the gap. The CDR3 loop is CASSLGEQAPYEQYF. The CDR3 DNA follows: TGTGCCAGCAGCTTAGGGGAACAGGCCCCCTACGAGCAGTACTTC. Supplemented by reference TRBV11-2 and TRBJ2-7, the full variable domain reads EAGVAQSPRYKIIEKRQSVAFWCNPISGHATLYWYQQILGQGPKLLIQFQNNGVVDDSQLPKDRFSAERLKGVDSTLKIQPAKLEDSAVYLCASSLGEQAPYEQYFGPGTRLTVT.